This note documents a single T cell receptor beta chain sequence. Antigen unknown. CDR1 is KGHSH and CDR2 is LQKENI in the germline V gene. Trimming removed 3 bases at V and 0 bases at J, with 11 bases between. The CDR3 sequence is 15 residues long. The data originate from a study of cytomegalovirus exposure and HLA in healthy donors. 13 Jbeta primers and 60 Vbeta primers were used for the PCR. Profiling relied on immunoSEQ multiplex PCR, and the TCRdb table lists in-frame clones only, not all of them. The sample carries about 120,000 clones, 70% to 80% recorded once. Notes on the study in general: Upon later analysis, TCR association rates were observed to vary by HLA locus, being highest for DRB1 and lowest for HLA-C. Sequencing probably produced one cluster of sequence variants that were highly shared.

Source material: PBMCs. The genes are TRBV18 and TRBJ1-1; D gene ambiguous. This TCR derives from a woman in her forties in good health and CMV-seropositive. The CDR3 DNA sequence: TGTGCCAGCTCACCCTCGACGGGTATGAACACTGAAGCTTTCTTT. Amino acids: CASSPSTGMNTEAFF.